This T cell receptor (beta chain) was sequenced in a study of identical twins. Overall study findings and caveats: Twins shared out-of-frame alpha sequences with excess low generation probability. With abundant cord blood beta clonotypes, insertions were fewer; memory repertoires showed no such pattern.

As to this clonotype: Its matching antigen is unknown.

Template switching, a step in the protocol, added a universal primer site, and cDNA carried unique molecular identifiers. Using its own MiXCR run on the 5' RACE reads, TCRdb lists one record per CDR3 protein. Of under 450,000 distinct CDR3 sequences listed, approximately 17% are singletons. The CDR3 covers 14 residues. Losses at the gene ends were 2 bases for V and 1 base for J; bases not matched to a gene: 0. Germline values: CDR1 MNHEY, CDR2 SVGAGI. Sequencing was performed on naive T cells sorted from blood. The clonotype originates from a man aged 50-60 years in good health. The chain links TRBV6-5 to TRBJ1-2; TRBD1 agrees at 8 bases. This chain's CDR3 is CASSYGQGNYGYTF. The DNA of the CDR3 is TGTGCCAGCAGTTACGGACAGGGTAACTATGGCTACACCTTC.